The entry that follows covers one T cell receptor (beta chain) sequence. Its antigen is not yet known. Base qualities are not at hand, and no much larger clone is one base apart. The data originate from a study of blood T cell repertoires in COVID-19 (dated by TCRdb to between 2020 and 2021). In the study overall: The collaborator samples originated in the United States, Italy and Spain and spanned the acute and convalescent phases of COVID-19. The samples were drawn from the first 160 participants of the ongoing ImmuneRACE study and from 950 to 1,500 subjects provided by 6 global collaborators. Subjects who had been exposed to COVID-19, were actively infected with it, or had recovered from it provided the deeply sampled blood TCRbeta repertoires that made up the dataset. The repertoires were released in a freely available public database meant as a resource for research on the immune response to SARS-CoV-2. The material from the prospective study consisted of cDNA or gDNA derived from T cells, B-cell-depleted T cells, or PBMCs. The sample metadata nearly always contained a de-identified subject ID, COVID-19 status, age in years and sex. HLA class I and class II types, where available, came from metadata supplied by the sample provider rather than from assay-based typing.

The CDR3 starts with the cysteine, ends with the phenylalanine, and has 15 residues. Left in the record is the CDR3 DNA by itself, 45 bases read in frame from the first base. The germline V gene specifies SGHTS as CDR1 and YDEGEE as CDR2. Trimming at the junction amounts to 3 bases on V and 1 base on J, and the germline ends lie 12 bases apart. The full study reports these points: The amount of clinical and demographic metadata varied by source and participant and was provided uncurated.

The immunoSEQ Assay, a bias-controlled multiplex PCR, was used to amplify TCRbeta CDR3 regions from genomic DNA. As for the original processing: Nucleated cell counts per sample were estimated from amplification of reference gene primers within the assay. To quantify the absolute abundance of each unique TCRbeta CDR3 rearrangement, sequence reads were collapsed and filtered. For each sample, productive Simpson clonality was calculated as the square root of Simpson's diversity index across productive rearrangements. The source is immuneACCESS, and TCRdb retained only in-frame sequences with V and J called. Part of the clones is not carried over; for the studies checked, unresolved V genes explain less than half of this, and the remainder is unexplained. V and J calls plus clone size are reproduced from that table; the DNA served to infer D and trimming. This sample gives around 200,000 clones in total; 80% to 90% of them show up just once. 3.7% of the sample goes to the ten largest clones.

The collaborating institutions used their own protocols to collect whole blood in K2EDTA tubes. For TCRbeta analysis, collaborator samples were shipped as frozen whole blood, as isolated PBMCs, or as DNA extracted from either sample type. Recombination linked TRBV5-8 to TRBJ2-3; TRBD2 is possibly the D segment (6 matching bases). The specimen sequenced was peripheral blood. This TCR derives from a man in his late teens or twenties with active or convalescent COVID-19. The DNA sequence is as follows: TGTGCCAGCAGCTCCTACGGGGGTCGCACAGATACGCAGTATTTT. Translated, this gives CASSSYGGRTDTQYF.